These T cell receptor beta chains were read from a single sample in a study of T cell repertoires in cytomegalovirus infection. Their antigen targets remain unknown. Each CDR3 protein gets one entry after TCRdb re-called the reads with MiXCR. Here the sample spans some 110,000 distinct CDR3 sequences, 10% being singletons. The sequencing sample was made of PBMCs, sequenced either directly or after in vitro stimulation (not recorded which). The receptor set was obtained from a human donor in good health (CMV status not recorded). Some clones in this sample may be carry-over from other donors' samples. Each CDR3 is given with its conserved first and last residue. A D gene is named only where the DNA matches it firmly. The size field is filled for only some rows; it gives once, few, many or a size class.

NA	TRBD2	TRBJ2-7	TRBV20-1	TGCAGTGCTAGAGCAAGCAGCGGGGTCTCCTACGAGCAGTACTTC	CSARASSGVSYEQYF
many	NA	TRBJ1-3	TRBV7-6	TGTGCCAGCAGCTTAGTGGACGGTGGAAACACCATATATTTT	CASSLVDGGNTIYF
many	NA	TRBJ2-1	TRBV7-9	TGTGCCAGCAGCTTAGGGGTCAGGGCCGATGAGCAGTTCTTC	CASSLGVRADEQFF
NA	NA	TRBJ2-5	TRBV2	TGTGCCAGCCGGATGGAAGAGACCCAGTACTTC	CASRMEETQYF
NA	TRBD1	TRBJ2-2	TRBV12-3/TRBV12-4	TGTGCCAGCAGTATACAGGGGGCAAGAACCGGGGAGCTGTTTTTT	CASSIQGARTGELFF
many	NA	TRBJ2-7	TRBV19	TGTGCCAGTAGTATAGCGGGGGCGCCAGGCGAGCAGTACTTC	CASSIAGAPGEQYF
many	NA	TRBJ2-5	TRBV7-9	TGTGCCAGCAGCCCCCCCGGGGCCCAAGAGACCCAGTACTTC	CASSPPGAQETQYF
many	TRBD2	TRBJ2-5	TRBV7-2	TGTGCCAGCAGCCCGCGGACTAGCGGGAGTGAGACCCAGTACTTC	CASSPRTSGSETQYF
NA	TRBD2	TRBJ2-3	TRBV20-1	TGCAGTGCTACAGGGCATGCGGGAGTTCCAGATACGCAGTATTTT	CSATGHAGVPDTQYF
many	TRBD2	TRBJ2-3	TRBV12-3/TRBV12-4	TGTGCCAGCACAGCGGGAGTTGTAGGTAGCACAGATACGCAGTATTTT	CASTAGVVGSTDTQYF
many	NA	TRBJ1-1	TRBV18	TGTGCCAGCTCACCAGGCCTCCGGGGGGGCGCTGAAGCTTTCTTT	CASSPGLRGGAEAFF
NA	NA	TRBJ2-1	TRBV7-9	TGTGCCAGCAGCACAACAGGCCGTGAGCAGTTCTTC	CASSTTGREQFF
NA	TRBD1	TRBJ2-1	TRBV7-3	TGTGCCAGCAGCTTGACAGGGGCGAACTACAATGAGCAGTTCTTC	CASSLTGANYNEQFF
many	NA	TRBJ2-3	TRBV28	TGTGCCAGCAGTTTGCCCGGGAGCAGCACAGATACGCAGTATTTT	CASSLPGSSTDTQYF
NA	TRBD1	TRBJ2-5	TRBV28	TGTGCCAGCAGCTCAGACGCCCCCGGGACAGACCTAGAGACCCAGTACTTC	CASSSDAPGTDLETQYF
NA	NA	TRBJ1-1	TRBV28	TGCGGGTCGGGGGCACGTTTGGACACTGAAGCTTTCTTT	CGSGARLDTEAFF
few	NA	TRBJ1-4	TRBV6-6	TGTGCCAGCAGTGACAGTGCAACTAATGAAAAACTGTTTTTT	CASSDSATNEKLFF
NA	NA	TRBJ2-2	TRBV27	TGTGCCAGCCGTTTTATGCCCCTGCGTCACACCGGGGAGCTGTTTTTT	CASRFMPLRHTGELFF
NA	TRBD2	TRBJ2-1	TRBV24-1	TGTGCCACCCAGCCGACTAGCGTGGGGGGCAATGAGCAGTTCTTC	CATQPTSVGGNEQFF
NA	NA	TRBJ1-5	TRBV24-1	TGTGCCACCAGTGATTGGGGGAGCAATCAGCCCCAGCATTTT	CATSDWGSNQPQHF
NA	NA	TRBJ2-7	TRBV7-8	TGTGCCAGCAGCTCAAACAGGGTCGCCGAGCAGTACTTC	CASSSNRVAEQYF
many	TRBD1	TRBJ2-1	TRBV24-1	TGTGCCACCAGTGAAATACCCGGGACAGGTCTAGGCAATGAGCAGTTCTTC	CATSEIPGTGLGNEQFF
NA	TRBD2	TRBJ2-1	TRBV5-4	TGTGCCAGCAGCTCAACTAGCGGCCCCTACAATGAGCAGTTCTTC	CASSSTSGPYNEQFF
many	NA	TRBJ2-1	TRBV7-9	TGTGCCAGCAGCTCACGAGTGTCGGAGCCATCCTCCTACAATGAGCAGTTCTTC	CASSSRVSEPSSYNEQFF
NA	NA	TRBJ2-2	TRBV11-2	TGTGCCAGCAGCAGTATCGGGGAGCTGTTTTTT	CASSSIGELFF
many	NA	TRBJ2-1	TRBV5-5	TGTGCCAGCAGCTTGCTAGGGGAGTCCTACAATGAGCAGTTCTTC	CASSLLGESYNEQFF
NA	TRBD1	TRBJ1-1	TRBV24-1	TGTGCCACCAGTGGCCACCGGGACAGGGATCAAGCTTTCTTT	CATSGHRDRDQAFF